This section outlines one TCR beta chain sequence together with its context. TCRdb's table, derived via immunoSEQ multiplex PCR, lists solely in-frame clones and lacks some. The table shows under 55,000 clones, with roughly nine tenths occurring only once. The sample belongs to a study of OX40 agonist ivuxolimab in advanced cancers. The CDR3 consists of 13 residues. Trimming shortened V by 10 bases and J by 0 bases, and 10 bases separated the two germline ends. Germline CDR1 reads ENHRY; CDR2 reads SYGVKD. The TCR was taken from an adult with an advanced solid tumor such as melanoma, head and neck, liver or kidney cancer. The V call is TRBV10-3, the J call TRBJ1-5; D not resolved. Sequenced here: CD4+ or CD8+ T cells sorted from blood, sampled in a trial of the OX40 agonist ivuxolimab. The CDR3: CATTEFSNQPQHF. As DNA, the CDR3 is TGTGCCACGACGGAGTTTAGCAATCAGCCCCAGCATTTT.